These 25 T cell receptor beta chains came from one sample sequenced in a study of T cells after yellow fever vaccination. TCRdb re-analysed the 5' RACE reads in MiXCR, keeping a single row per CDR3 protein. This sample yields 250,000 to 350,000 distinct CDR3 sequences, of which around 6.8% are seen a single time; roughly 19% belongs to the top ten. Sequenced material: PBMCs, taken 45 days after the first yellow fever vaccination. These receptor sequences come from a man aged 18-30 years who received the YFV17D yellow fever vaccine.

The rearrangement joins TRBV30 to TRBJ2-5, with unresolved D. V was shortened by 0 bases and J by 1 base, with 6 bases between the two germline ends. The germline gives CDR1 GTSNPN, CDR2 SVGIG (reference sequence). This CDR3 contains 13 residues. CDR3 sequence: CAWSVNFQETQYF. The CDR3 coding sequence is TGTGCCTGGAGTGTAAACTTCCAAGAGACCCAGTACTTC.

The table lists this clonotype with a few counts. The chain uses TRBV28 and TRBJ2-2; D unclear. Trimming removed 4 bases at V and 4 bases at J, with 4 bases between. This CDR3 has 12 residues. Germline CDR1 MDHEN, CDR2 SYDVKM. This chain's CDR3 is CASSSPTGELFF. The CDR3 DNA sequence: TGTGCCAGCAGTTCCCCCACCGGGGAGCTGTTTTTT.

This clonotype was seen a few times. The chain has TRBV6-1 and TRBJ2-2; 10 bases align to TRBD1. Germline V gene sequence: CDR1 MNHNS, CDR2 SASEGT. With V trimmed by 5 bases and J by 4 bases, 7 bases remained unmatched. This CDR3 has 16 residues. The CDR3 sequence is CASSITGTGVTGELFF. CDR3 nucleotide sequence: TGTGCCAGCAGTATCACCGGGACAGGGGTCACCGGGGAGCTGTTTTTT.

This clonotype was observed a few times. The V gene is TRBV6-1, the J gene TRBJ2-1; 7 bases agree with TRBD2. CDR1 is MNHNS and CDR2 is SASEGT in the germline V gene. The CDR3 is 14 residues long. Trimming at V came to 6 bases and at J to 7 bases, leaving 9 bases not matched to a gene. The DNA of the CDR3 is TGTGCCAGCAGGGGGACCGGGACTAAAAATGAGCAGTTCTTC. This sequence encodes CASRGTGTKNEQFF.

This clonotype was seen ten or more times. This sequence joins TRBV20-1 and TRBJ2-2; 9 bases fit TRBD2. The V segment lost 3 bases and the J segment 1 base; nucleotides outside the gene matches: 3. Germline V lookup: CDR1 DFQATT, CDR2 SNEGSKA (reference sequence). The CDR3 is 15 residues long. This CDR3 is CSASQAGGNTGELFF. CDR3 bases: TGCAGTGCTAGCCAAGCGGGGGGGAACACCGGGGAGCTGTTTTTT.

This clonotype came up many times. J is TRBJ2-5 and V is TRBV5-1; TRBD1 might be the D (6 bases). The CDR3 contains 13 residues. Per the germline V gene, CDR1 is SGHRS and CDR2 is YFSETQ. The V and J ends lost 4 bases and 3 bases respectively, with 10 bases between them. CDR3 protein: CASSQGQKETQYF. The CDR3 bases are TGCGCCAGCAGCCAGGGACAAAAAGAGACCCAGTACTTC.

This clonotype was seen ten or more times. V is TRBV5-1 and J is TRBJ2-5, with 9 bases fitting TRBD2. CDR3 length: 16 amino acids. After removal of 1 base from V and 1 base from J, the junction contained 5 bases not matched to a gene. Per the germline V gene, CDR1 is SGHRS and CDR2 is YFSETQ. The CDR3 DNA reads as TGCGCCAGCAGCTTGTCAACTAGCGGGTTCCAAGAGACCCAGTACTTC. Translation gives CASSLSTSGFQETQYF.

Only a few counts were recorded for this clonotype. The chain employs TRBV6-5 and TRBJ2-2, with D uncertain. V was pared by 4 bases and J by 1 base, with 4 bases between. There are 13 residues in the CDR3. Looked up from germline, CDR1 is MNHEY and CDR2 is SVGAGI. CDR3: CASSSGNTGELFF. CDR3 nucleotide sequence: TGTGCCAGCAGTTCAGGGAACACCGGGGAGCTGTTTTTT.

This clonotype appeared many times. The rearrangement joins TRBV7-3 to TRBJ2-2; 8 positions match TRBD1. This CDR3 is 14 amino acids long. V was pared by 5 bases and J by 7 bases, with 6 bases of the junction left unmatched. CDR1 and CDR2 (germline): SGHTA, FQGTGA. DNA for the CDR3: TGTGCCAGCAGCATCGGACAGGGCCACGGGGAGCTGTTTTTT. Amino acid sequence: CASSIGQGHGELFF.

The chain combines TRBV6-1 with TRBJ1-2; D may be TRBD1 (5 bases). Germline values: CDR1 MNHNS, CDR2 SASEGT. V was pared by 0 bases and J by 4 bases, with 9 bases between. The CDR3 contains 14 residues. The CDR3 region has the DNA TGTGCCAGCAGTGAAGCGGGCCAGGGCTATGGCTACACCTTC. Its protein product is CASSEAGQGYGYTF.

This clonotype has only a few counts. CDR3 bases: TGCGCCAGCAGTCGAGGTGACTCTTTCCGCGCTTCCTACAATGAGCAGTTCTTC. It is translated as CASSRGDSFRASYNEQFF. The V call is TRBV5-1, the J call TRBJ2-1; unclear D gene. Germline V gene data show CDR1 as SGHRS and CDR2 as YFSETQ. The CDR3 is made up of 18 amino acids. Deletions cut 5 bases from V and 1 base from J, with 22 bases between.

In its sample, this clonotype was seen a few times. The CDR3 region is CASSETSVYNEQFF. The CDR3 bases are TGTGCCAGCAGCGAGACTAGCGTGTACAATGAGCAGTTCTTC. This chain links TRBV13 with TRBJ2-1, with 8 bases matching TRBD2. The trim removed 5 bases at V and 4 bases at J, leaving 4 bases unmatched. Germline V lookup: CDR1 PRHDT, CDR2 FYEKMQ (reference sequence). The CDR3 length is 14 residues.

This clonotype appeared a few times. The chain combines TRBV6-2 or TRBV6-3 with TRBJ1-5, with 7 bases fitting TRBD1. The germline CDR1 and CDR2 sequences are MNHEY and SVGEGT. With 5 bases clipped from V and 7 bases from J, the junction kept 17 bases outside the gene matches. There are 17 residues in the CDR3. CDR3 DNA: TGTGCCAGCAGTCAACAAAACCCGACAGGGACTGGCCAGCCCCAGCATTTT. Translation gives CASSQQNPTGTGQPQHF.

The table lists this clonotype with a few counts. This chain uses TRBV7-9 with TRBJ1-1; 8 nucleotides match TRBD1. Germline V gives CDR1 SEHNR, CDR2 FQNEAQ (reference sequence). V was clipped by 5 bases and J by 2 bases; unmatched bases: 7. CDR3 length: 15 residues. The chain's CDR3 is CASSHGQGSNTEAFF. CDR3 in DNA: TGTGCCAGCAGCCACGGACAGGGTTCCAACACTGAAGCTTTCTTT.

In this sample, this clonotype turned up a few times. The rearrangement links TRBV6-5 to TRBJ2-7, with 7 bases lining up with TRBD1. This CDR3 has 15 residues. The V and J ends lost 4 bases and 2 bases, in that order; junction bases with no gene match: 8. The germline V gene has CDR1 MNHEY and CDR2 SVGAGI. In nucleotides, the CDR3 is TGTGCCAGCAGTTCCCAGGACAGGTCGCCCTACGAGCAGTACTTC. Residues: CASSSQDRSPYEQYF.

The rearrangement links TRBV5-1 to TRBJ2-1; 8 positions match TRBD2. The germline V gene has CDR1 SGHRS and CDR2 YFSETQ. V lost 3 bases and J lost 8; bases outside the gene matches: 7. CDR3 size: 14 residues. CDR3 loop: CASSSGGLYHEQFF. CDR3 DNA sequence: TGCGCCAGCAGCTCGGGAGGGCTGTATCATGAGCAGTTCTTC.

This rearrangement joins TRBV5-1 to TRBJ1-5; D gene uncertain. Germline V gives CDR1 SGHRS, CDR2 YFSETQ. CDR3 size: 15 residues. Trimming took off 1 base at V and 3 bases at J, with 11 bases between the two ends. This chain's CDR3 is CASSLLGWANQPQHF. The CDR3 coding sequence is TGCGCCAGCAGCTTGTTAGGGTGGGCCAATCAGCCCCAGCATTTT.

This clonotype came up many times. The chain couples TRBV7-2 to TRBJ2-1; no clear D. From germline, CDR1 is SGHTA and CDR2 FQGNSA. The CDR3 length is 14 residues. The ends were cut back, 0 bases at V and 8 bases at J, with 11 bases in the middle. Written as DNA, the CDR3 is TGTGCCAGCAGCTTAGCCGGATCAACGGATGAGCAGTTCTTC. Translation: CASSLAGSTDEQFF.

This clonotype was recorded a few times. The CDR3 here is CASRPRGTSGSTDTQYF. DNA for the CDR3: TGTGCCAGCAGGCCGAGAGGGACTAGCGGGAGCACAGATACGCAGTATTTT. V and J are TRBV2 and TRBJ2-3, with 12 bases that match TRBD2. With V trimmed by 6 bases and J by 0 bases, 7 bases remained unmatched. The CDR3 covers 17 residues. Germline lookup yields CDR1 SNHLY and CDR2 FYNNEI.

This chain connects TRBV24-1 to TRBJ2-6, with D tentatively TRBD1 (5 bases). Germline CDR1 reads KGHDR; CDR2 reads SFDVKD. This CDR3 has 15 amino acids. V was trimmed by 9 bases and J by 3 bases, leaving 14 bases between them. In DNA form, the CDR3 reads TGTGCCACCGGGGCCGGTTACGGTGGGGCCAACGTCCTGACTTTC. Amino acid sequence: CATGAGYGGANVLTF.

Many counts were recorded for this clonotype. This sequence joins TRBV7-3 and TRBJ2-5, with D uncertain. The V gene's germline CDR1 is SGHTA and CDR2 FQGTGA. The V end was cut by 5 bases, the J end by 4 bases, with 11 bases between. The CDR3 consists of 13 residues. CDR3 residues: CASSVDIRETQYF. CDR3 bases: TGTGCCAGCAGCGTAGATATAAGAGAGACCCAGTACTTC. The full variable domain, completed using reference TRBV7-3 and TRBJ2-5, is GAGVSQTPSNKVTEKGKYVELRCDPISGHTALYWYRQSLGQGPEFLIYFQGTGAADDSGLPNDRFFAVRPEGSVSTLKIQRTERGDSAVYLCASSVDIRETQYFGPGTRLLVL.

V is TRBV12-3 or TRBV12-4 and J is TRBJ1-6, with D possibly being TRBD1 (5 bases). The V end was cut by 7 bases, the J end by 5 bases, with 12 bases between. The CDR3 contains 14 residues. The CDR3 protein is CASNLGRNNSPLHF. The CDR3 bases are TGTGCCAGCAACTTGGGGCGGAATAATTCACCCCTCCACTTT.

This clonotype has ten or more counts. The chain uses TRBV5-1 and TRBJ2-5; D gene unclear. Trimming removed 0 bases at V and 10 bases at J, with 13 bases between. Germline loops: CDR1 SGHRS, CDR2 YFSETQ. The CDR3 runs 13 residues. The CDR3 DNA follows: TGCGCCAGCAGCTTGGCGGTAGACACGGTCCAGTACTTC. Amino acid sequence: CASSLAVDTVQYF.

V gene TRBV7-2 combines with J gene TRBJ1-1, with D perhaps matching TRBD1 (6 bases). Trimming pared 7 bases from V and 1 base from J, leaving 13 bases between. Germline V CDR1 and CDR2: SGHTA, FQGNSA. The CDR3 has 14 amino acids. CDR3 sequence (DNA): TGTGCCAGCACCGTAGGGGGTTCGAACACTGAAGCTTTCTTT. As protein: CASTVGGSNTEAFF. Combining the CDR3 with reference TRBV7-2 and TRBJ1-1 gives the whole variable domain GAGVSQSPSNKVTEKGKDVELRCDPISGHTALYWYRQSLGQGLEFLIYFQGNSAPDKSGLPSDRFSAERTGGSVSTLTIQRTQQEDSAVYLCASTVGGSNTEAFFGQGTRLTVV.

This clonotype was picked up a small number of times. V usage is TRBV20-1 and J usage is TRBJ2-1; 13 nucleotides match TRBD2. Germline-derived CDR1 and CDR2 are DFQATT and SNEGSKA (reference sequence). This CDR3 comprises 16 residues. J lost 7 bases, V lost 0 bases, and 6 bases had no gene match. This chain's CDR3 is CSARDTTSGGSNEQFF. The CDR3 nucleotides read TGCAGTGCTAGAGACACGACTAGCGGGGGGTCGAATGAGCAGTTCTTC.